This T cell receptor (beta chain) was recorded in a study of T cell changes during pregnancy in multiple sclerosis. V shed 0 bases, J shed 3 bases, and the junction held 3 bases outside the gene matches. The CDR3 has 14 residues. Germline CDR1 reads SGHRS; CDR2 reads YFSETQ. Data came from immunoSEQ multiplex PCR; TCRdb stores just in-frame clones and leaves some out. Of 40,000 to 50,000 clones listed, 90% are singletons. The sample consisted of CD8+ T cells from peripheral blood mononuclear cells, taken in the first trimester of pregnancy. The J gene is TRBJ2-7, the V gene TRBV5-1, with TRBD2 matching over 7 bases. The TCR was taken from a female donor with multiple sclerosis, enrolled in a pregnancy study. Here the CDR3 reads CASSLDGGIYEQYF. CDR3 coding DNA: TGCGCCAGCAGCTTGGACGGGGGGATCTACGAGCAGTACTTC.